This TCR beta chain was captured by sequencing in a study of a mutant IDH1 vaccine in newly diagnosed glioma. For the study at large: Initiation of the vaccine course occurred 4-6 weeks after radiotherapy alone, or alongside temozolomide cycles. Patients' prior therapy spanned radiotherapy, temozolomide, or both; most underwent both.

Specified time point: week 5, during vaccination. Each dose delivered 300 ug of mutant IDH1 20-mer peptide subcutaneously with imiquimod. On this clone: Antigen: not known.

Germline loops: CDR1 ENHRY, CDR2 SYGVKD. The J segment lost 5 bases and the V segment lost 10 bases, leaving 4 bases of the junction unmatched. The CDR3 contains 11 residues. Some clones are missing from TCRdb's copy, which holds only in-frame ones; the method was immunoSEQ multiplex PCR. The sample shows about 54,000 clones, approximately 81% of them seen only once. Material: PBMCs, obtained from a glioma patient whose treatment included an IDH1 peptide vaccine. This sequence was found in a man younger than 45 with glioma. The rearrangement uses TRBV10-3 and TRBJ2-7; TRBD2 aligns across 8 bases. In nucleotides, the CDR3 is TGTGCCACGGGGACTAGGGACGAGCAGTACTTC. It translates to CATGTRDEQYF.